Given below is one T cell receptor beta chain in context. J was trimmed by 6 bases and V by 4 bases; bases with no gene match: 6. The CDR3 totals 17 residues. The germline V gene encodes CDR1 SGHTA and CDR2 FQGNSA. The sample belongs to a study of blood T cell repertoires in COVID-19. Turning to the study itself: The analysed material was cDNA or gDNA that came from T cells, B-cell-depleted T cells, or PBMCs.

As originally analysed: Amplification from reference gene primers served as the basis for estimated nucleated cell counts. TCRdb's table, derived via immunoSEQ multiplex PCR, lists solely in-frame clones and lacks some. For V, J and clone size, that table is used; D and trimming come from the DNA. The table shows over 100,000 clones, with 70% to 90% occurring only once. The TCR sequence derives from a man aged 40-49 years with acute or convalescent COVID-19. Source material: peripheral blood. The V call is TRBV7-2, the J call TRBJ2-2; TRBD2 matches at 15 bases. CDR3 DNA sequence: TGTGCCAGCAGCTACCGGACTAGCGGGAGGGCCTCCGGGGAGCTGTTTTTT. Amino acid sequence: CASSYRTSGRASGELFF.